This entry describes one T cell receptor beta chain. This record belongs to a study of blood T cell repertoires in COVID-19. In the study overall: Researchers got acute and convalescent COVID-19 samples from the United States, Italy and Spain. PBMCs, B-cell-depleted T cells, or T cells provided the cDNA or gDNA that made up the material.

Authors' data handling: How many nucleated cells were present was estimated from reference gene primer amplification. Profiling relied on immunoSEQ multiplex PCR, and the TCRdb table lists in-frame clones only, not all of them. Clone size and the V and J calls come from that table; the DNA yielded D and trimming. The sample records under 45,000 clones, 70% to 90% being singletons. The TCR originated in a man in his forties with active COVID-19. Sequencing was performed on peripheral blood.

The CDR3 sequence is CASSPRRGSTDTQYF. As DNA, the CDR3 is TGCGCCAGCAGCCCTCGAAGAGGCTCGACAGATACGCAGTATTTT. J is TRBJ2-3 and V is TRBV5-1; D is unclear. The CDR3 totals 15 residues. V was shortened by 4 bases and J by 3 bases, with 15 bases between the two germline ends. From germline, CDR1 is SGHRS and CDR2 YFSETQ.